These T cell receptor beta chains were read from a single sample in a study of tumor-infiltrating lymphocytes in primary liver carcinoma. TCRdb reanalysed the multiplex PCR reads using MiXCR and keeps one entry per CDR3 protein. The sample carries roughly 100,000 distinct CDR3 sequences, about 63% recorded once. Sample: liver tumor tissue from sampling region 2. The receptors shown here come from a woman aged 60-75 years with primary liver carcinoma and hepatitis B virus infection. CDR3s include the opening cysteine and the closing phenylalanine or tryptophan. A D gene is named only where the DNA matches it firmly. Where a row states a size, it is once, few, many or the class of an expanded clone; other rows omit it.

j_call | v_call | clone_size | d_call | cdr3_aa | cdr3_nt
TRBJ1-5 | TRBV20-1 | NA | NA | CSAREGGRASQPQHF | TGCAGTGCTAGAGAAGGGGGAAGGGCTAGTCAGCCCCAGCATTTT
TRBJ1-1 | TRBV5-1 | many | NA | CASSPDRMNTEAFF | TGCGCCAGCAGCCCCGATAGAATGAACACTGAAGCTTTCTTT
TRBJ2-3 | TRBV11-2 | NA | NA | CTSNLDRGDTQYF | TGTACTAGCAACTTAGATCGAGGAGATACCCAGTATTTT
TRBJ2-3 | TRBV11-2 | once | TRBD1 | CAGSLGGSTDTQYF | TGTGCCGGCAGCTTAGGGGGCAGCACAGATACGCAGTATTTT
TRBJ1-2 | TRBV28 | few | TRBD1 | CASSLIETGGYGYTF | TGTGCCAGCAGTTTAATTGAAACAGGGGGCTATGGCTACACCTTC
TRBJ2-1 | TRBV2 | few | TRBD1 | CASSGGQGGGQFF | TGTGCCAGCAGTGGGGGACAGGGAGGCGGGCAGTTCTTC
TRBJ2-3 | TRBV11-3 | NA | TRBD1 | CASSPRQGTRTDTQYF | TGTGCCAGCAGCCCACGACAGGGGACAAGAACAGATACGCAGTATTTT
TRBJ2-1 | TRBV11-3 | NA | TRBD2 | CANSPRLAGDYNEQFF | TGTGCCAACAGCCCGCGACTTGCGGGAGACTACAATGAGCAGTTCTTC
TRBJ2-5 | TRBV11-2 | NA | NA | CASRRDLGETQYF | TGTGCCAGCAGACGGGACCTGGGGGAGACACAGTACTTC
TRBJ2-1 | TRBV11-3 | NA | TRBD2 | CASPRGSGNNEQFF | TGTGCCAGCCCTCGGGGTAGCGGGAACAATGAGCAGTTCTTC
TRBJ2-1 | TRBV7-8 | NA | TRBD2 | CASSLGSGTSGYNEQSF | TGTGCCAGCAGCCTCGGTTCCGGGACTAGCGGTTACAATGAGCAGTCCTTC
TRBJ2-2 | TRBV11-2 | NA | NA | CTSSFWGGELVF | TGTACCAGTAGCTTCTGGGGCGGGGAGCTGGTTTTT
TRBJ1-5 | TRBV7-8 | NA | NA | CASSLSGQVGQTRHF | TGCGCCAGCAGCTTATCGGGACAAGTTGGCCAGACCCGGCATTTT
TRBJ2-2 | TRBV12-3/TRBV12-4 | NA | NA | CDSSGFRNTGELFF | TGTGACAGCAGCGGCTTTCGGAACACCGGGGAGCTGTTTTTC
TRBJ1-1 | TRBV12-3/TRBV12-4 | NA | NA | CASSSAQSREAFF | TGTGCCAGCAGTTCGGCCCAGAGTCGAGAAGCTTTCTTT
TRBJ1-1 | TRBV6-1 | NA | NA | CVSSANPGNTEAFF | TGTGTCAGCAGTGCCAACCCAGGAAACACTGAAGCTTTCTTT
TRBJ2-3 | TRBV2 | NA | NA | CASSAPFTDMQYF | TGTGCCAGCAGTGCCCCGTTTACAGATATGCAGTATTTT
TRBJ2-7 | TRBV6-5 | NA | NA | CASSRHKGSEQYF | TGTGCCAGCAGCCGCCATAAGGGGAGCGAGCAGTACTTC
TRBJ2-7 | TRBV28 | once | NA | CASTLSQVGWRRSYEHYF | TGTGCCAGCACTTTATCTCAAGTCGGATGGCGTAGAAGTTACGAGCATTACTTC
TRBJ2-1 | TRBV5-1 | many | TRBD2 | CASSLSSGTSYNEQFF | TGCGCCAGCAGCCTCTCTAGCGGGACCTCCTACAATGAGCAGTTCTTC
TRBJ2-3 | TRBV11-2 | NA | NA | CASSLGIRRVGTDTQYF | TGTGCCAGCAGCTTAGGTATTCGAAGGGTTGGCACAGATACGCAGTATTTT
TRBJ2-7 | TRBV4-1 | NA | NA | CTSSQGSGRAYGQYF | TGCACCAGCAGCCAAGGGTCGGGAAGAGCCTACGGGCAGTACTTC
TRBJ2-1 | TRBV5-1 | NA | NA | CASSFTGVYNNEQFF | TGCGCCAGCAGCTTTACGGGAGTATACAACAATGAGCAGTTCTTC
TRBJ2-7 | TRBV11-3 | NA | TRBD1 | CASNPTGGNYEQYF | TGTGCCAGCAACCCGACAGGGGGCAACTACGAGCAGTACTTC
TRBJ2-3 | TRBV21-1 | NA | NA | CASSRWAFITDTQYF | TGTGCCAGCAGCAGATGGGCCTTCATCACAGATACGCAGTATTTT
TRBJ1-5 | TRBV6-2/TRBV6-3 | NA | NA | CASGFTNSNQSQHF | TGTGCCAGCGGTTTCACAAATAGCAATCAGTCCCAGCATTTT
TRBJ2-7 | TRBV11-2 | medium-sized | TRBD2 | CASSLSSGSSYEQYF | TGTGCCAGCAGCTTGTCCAGCGGGAGCTCCTACGAGCAGTACTTC
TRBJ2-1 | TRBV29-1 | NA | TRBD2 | CNVEGRLAGDDEQFF | TGCAACGTTGAGGGGCGACTAGCGGGAGACGATGAGCAGTTCTTC
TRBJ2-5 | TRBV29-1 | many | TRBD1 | CSVAFGQGAETQYF | TGCAGCGTTGCATTCGGGCAGGGGGCCGAGACCCAGTACTTC
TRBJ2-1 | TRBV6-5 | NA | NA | CASSLGQPAYNEQFF | TGTGCCAGCAGTCTCGGACAGCCGGCCTACAATGAGCAGTTCTTC
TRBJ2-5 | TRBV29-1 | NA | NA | CSVEVSARETQYF | TGCAGCGTTGAAGTGTCTGCTAGAGAGACCCAGTACTTC
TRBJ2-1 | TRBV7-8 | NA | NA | CANSPQPGSYSEQFF | TGTGCCAACAGCCCCCAGCCGGGCTCCTACAGTGAGCAGTTCTTC
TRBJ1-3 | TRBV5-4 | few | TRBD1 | CASSPGQGLYSGNTIYF | TGTGCCAGCAGCCCGGGACAGGGCCTCTACTCTGGAAACACCATATATTTT
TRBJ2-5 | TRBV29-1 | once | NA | CSVKGVGGWETQYF | TGCAGCGTTAAGGGGGTAGGGGGATGGGAGACCCAGTACTTC
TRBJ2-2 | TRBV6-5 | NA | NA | CASSYSQNTGELFF | TGTGCCAGCAGTTACAGTCAGAACACCGGGGAGCTGTTTTTT
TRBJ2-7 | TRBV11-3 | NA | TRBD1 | CASSPGTGSNYEQYF | TGTGCCAGCAGTCCGGGGACAGGGAGCAACTACGAGCAGTACTTC
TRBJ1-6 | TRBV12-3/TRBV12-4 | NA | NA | CVGSLGGRYSPLHF | TGTGTCGGCAGTTTGGGGGGACGGTATTCACCCCTCCACTTT
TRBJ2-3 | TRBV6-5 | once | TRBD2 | CASSDQRERVDAQYF | TGTGCTAGCAGTGACCAGCGGGAGCGGGTAGATGCGCAGTATTTT
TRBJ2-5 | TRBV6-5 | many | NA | CASRLGQTQETQYF | TGTGCCAGCAGATTAGGACAGACCCAAGAGACCCAGTACTTC
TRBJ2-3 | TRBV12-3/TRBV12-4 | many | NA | CASSFMRGFTDTQYF | TGTGCCAGCAGTTTTATGAGGGGCTTCACAGATACGCAGTATTTT
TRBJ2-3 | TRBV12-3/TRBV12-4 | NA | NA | CASSAGFTDTQYF | TGTGCCAGCAGTGCGGGGTTCACAGATACGCAGTATTTT
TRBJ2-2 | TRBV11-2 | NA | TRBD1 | CTSNFGQGYTGGLFF | TGTACCAGCAACTTCGGACAGGGATACACCGGGGGGCTGTTTTTT
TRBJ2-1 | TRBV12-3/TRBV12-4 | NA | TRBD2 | CAGSRRTSGSNEQFF | TGTGCCGGCAGTCGCAGGACTAGCGGGAGCAATGAGCAGTTCTTC
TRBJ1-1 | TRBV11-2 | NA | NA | CVSSLSQLMVAEAFF | TGTGTCAGCAGCCTATCCCAGTTGATGGTGGCTGAAGCTTTCTTT
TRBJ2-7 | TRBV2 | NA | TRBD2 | CASSGPSGSSHEQYF | TGTGCCAGCAGTGGGCCGAGCGGGAGTTCCCACGAGCAGTACTTC
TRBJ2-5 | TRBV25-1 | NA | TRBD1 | CASSERLDRGDGETQYF | TGTGCCAGCAGTGAACGACTAGACAGGGGGGACGGGGAGACCCAGTACTTC
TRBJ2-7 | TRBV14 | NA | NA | CVSTLTWDEQYF | TGTGTCAGCACCTTAACCTGGGACGAGCAGTACTTC
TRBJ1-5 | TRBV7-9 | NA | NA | CASSLGLDRPQHF | TGTGCCAGCAGCTTAGGCCTGGATCGGCCCCAGCATTTT
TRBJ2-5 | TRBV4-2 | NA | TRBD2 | CAINQYGTTKETQYF | TGTGCCATCAACCAATACGGGACTACAAAAGAGACCCAGTACTTC
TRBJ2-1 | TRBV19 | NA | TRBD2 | CASNVGGQAGKSYNEQFF | TGTGCCAGTAATGTCGGCGGACAAGCGGGGAAATCCTACAATGAGCAGTTCTTC
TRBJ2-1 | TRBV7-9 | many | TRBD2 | CASSGSRVSGSSYNEQFF | TGTGCCAGCAGCGGTAGCCGGGTTAGCGGGAGTTCCTACAATGAGCAGTTCTTC
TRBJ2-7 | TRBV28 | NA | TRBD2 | CASTPGGIPLYERYF | TGTGCCAGCACTCCCGGGGGGATCCCTCTCTACGAGCGGTACTTC
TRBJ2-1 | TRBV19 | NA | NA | CASSIANRLSYNEQFF | TGTGCCAGTAGTATAGCTAACAGACTCTCCTACAATGAGCAGTTCTTC
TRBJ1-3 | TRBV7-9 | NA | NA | CASSLVVSSSRSGNTIYF | TGTGCCAGCAGCTTAGTAGTATCCAGCTCCCGATCTGGAAACACCATATATTTT
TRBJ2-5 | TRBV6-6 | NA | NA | CANSGGWGETQYF | TGTGCCAACAGCGGCGGGTGGGGGGAGACCCAGTACTTC
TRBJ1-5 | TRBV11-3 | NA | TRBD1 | CASNPRQGSSTDMQHF | TGTGCCAGCAACCCCCGACAGGGGTCAAGCACAGATATGCAGCATTTT
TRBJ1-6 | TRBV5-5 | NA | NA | CASSLRTENNNSPLHF | TGTGCCAGCAGCTTGAGGACGGAAAACAATAATTCACCACTCCACTTT